Listed here are 16 T cell receptor beta chains from one sample, sequenced in a study of cytomegalovirus exposure and HLA in healthy donors. The PCR was carried out with 60 Vbeta primers and 13 Jbeta primers. Sequenced by immunoSEQ multiplex PCR; TCRdb stores in-frame clones only, minus some. The listing records some 140,000 clones. The sample comprised PBMCs. Every receptor here comes from a woman aged 40 to 55 in good health and CMV-seronegative.

V usage is TRBV5-6 and J usage is TRBJ1-5, with 8 bases aligning to TRBD1. V shed 4 bases, J shed 3 bases, and the junction held 9 bases outside the gene matches. CDR3 length equals 16 residues. Germline-derived CDR1 and CDR2 are SGHDT and YYEEEE. Here the CDR3 reads CASSLGQGPFNQPQHF. The DNA of the CDR3 is TGTGCCAGCAGCCTCGGACAGGGCCCTTTCAATCAGCCCCAGCATTTT.

V and J are TRBV2 and TRBJ1-6; a possible D gene is TRBD1 (5 bases). Per germline, CDR1 SNHLY and CDR2 FYNNEI. The germline V and J ends were trimmed by 2 bases and 7 bases, with 12 bases remaining between them. The CDR3 is 15 residues long. The CDR3 sequence: CASSEQGSSNSPLHF. The CDR3 DNA reads TGTGCCAGCAGTGAACAGGGCAGTTCCAATTCACCCCTCCACTTT.

The CDR3 is CASSLGGLAGDTQYF. DNA of the CDR3: TGTGCCAGCAGCTTAGGGGGACTAGCGGGGGACACGCAGTATTTT. The J gene is TRBJ2-3, the V gene TRBV11-3; 14 bases agree with TRBD2. V trimming: 1 base; J trimming: 9 bases; junction bases outside the gene matches: 3. CDR3 size: 15 residues. In germline, CDR1 is SGHNT, CDR2 YENEEA.

This CDR3 is CASSPNDRGGYTIYF. CDR3 nucleotides: TGTGCCAGCAGTCCAAATGACAGGGGCGGATACACCATATATTTT. The chain couples TRBV6-5 to TRBJ1-3, with TRBD1 matching 8 bases. Germline assignment: CDR1 MNHEY and CDR2 SVGAGI. The CDR3 has 15 amino acids. After removal of 5 bases from V and 8 bases from J, the junction contained 11 bases not matched to a gene.

The chain has TRBV5-6 and TRBJ2-3; 11 bases align to TRBD2. Germline CDR1 reads SGHDT; CDR2 reads YYEEEE. Trimming cost V 5 bases and J 4 bases; bases outside gene matches: 6. The CDR3 loop spans 15 amino acids. The CDR3 DNA follows: TGTGCCAGCAGTTACACTAGCGGGGGTTCAGATACGCAGTATTTT. Translation: CASSYTSGGSDTQYF.

V gene TRBV4-3 combines with J gene TRBJ1-6, with 7 bases lining up with TRBD1. The CDR3 is 18 amino acids. V lost 0 bases to trimming and J lost 10 bases; unmatched junction nucleotides: 15. CDR1 and CDR2 from the germline V gene are LGHNA and YSLEER. The CDR3 coding sequence is TGCGCCAGCAGCCAAGATCTGCCAGGGGGAACGGTAGGGTCACCCCTCCACTTT. It yields the protein CASSQDLPGGTVGSPLHF.

The chain employs TRBV21-1 and TRBJ1-1; the table's D call TRBD1 went unverified against the DNA. TRBV21-1 is deemed a pseudogene. This CDR3 contains 14 residues. The CDR3 is CASSPDRGDSEAFF. The CDR3 bases are TGTGCCAGCAGCCCGGACAGGGGAGATTCTGAAGCTTTCTTT.

V is TRBV25-1 and J is TRBJ2-7, with 8 bases lining up with TRBD1. The CDR3 is made up of 13 amino acids. V was pared by 10 bases and J by 2 bases, with 7 bases of the junction left unmatched. From germline, CDR1 is MGHDK and CDR2 SYGVNS. The CDR3 loop reads CANRGQGPYEQYV. CDR3 coding DNA: TGTGCCAACAGAGGACAGGGTCCCTACGAGCAGTACGTC.

The DNA for the CDR3 is TGTGCCAGCAGTTCGTCGCCGGGACAGGGTTACTATGGCTACACCTTC. This gives the protein CASSSSPGQGYYGYTF. This chain uses TRBV6-6 with TRBJ1-2; 9 nucleotides line up with TRBD1. Germline CDR1 and CDR2: MNHNY and SVGAGI (reference sequence). The V gene end was trimmed by 4 bases and the J gene end by 3 bases; junction bases not matched to a gene: 9. The CDR3 loop spans 16 amino acids.

The V gene is TRBV7-6, the J gene TRBJ1-1, with D possibly matching TRBD1 (6 bases). The CDR3 contains 16 residues. The V end was cut by 5 bases, the J end by 1 base, with 17 bases between. CDR1 and CDR2 (germline): SGHVS, FNYEAQ. CDR3 loop: CASSPDPGEQNTEAFF. CDR3 DNA sequence: TGTGCCAGCAGCCCAGACCCAGGGGAACAGAACACTGAAGCTTTCTTT.

The chain carries TRBV4-1 and TRBJ1-4; 8 nucleotides agree with TRBD1. Looked up from germline, CDR1 is MGHRA and CDR2 is YSYEKL. J lost 5 bases, V lost 4 bases, and 12 bases had no gene match. The CDR3 covers 17 residues. CDR3 nucleotides: TGCGCCAGCAGCCGAGATAATACCGGGACAGGAAATGAAAAACTGTTTTTT. This codes for CASSRDNTGTGNEKLFF.

The CDR3 DNA is TGCGCCAGCAGCCAAGAAACTCGGGGAGAAGCTTTCTTT. Translating it yields CASSQETRGEAFF. The V call is TRBV4-3, the J call TRBJ1-1; unclear D gene. V lost 0 bases to trimming and J lost 8 bases, with 10 bases between them. This CDR3 has 13 amino acids. Germline-derived CDR1 and CDR2 are LGHNA and YSLEER.

The CDR3 sequence is CATSRELTSGGNEQYF. The CDR3 region has the DNA TGTGCCACCAGCAGAGAGTTAACTAGCGGGGGAAACGAGCAGTACTTC. The rearrangement links TRBV15 to TRBJ2-7, with 11 nucleotides matching TRBD2. Germline assignment: CDR1 LNHNV and CDR2 YYDKDF (reference sequence). The V gene end was trimmed by 0 bases and the J gene end by 5 bases; junction bases not matched to a gene: 6. This CDR3 has 16 residues.

V gene TRBV7-2 combines with J gene TRBJ1-1; 7 nucleotides match TRBD1. Trimming removed 2 bases from V and 2 bases from J; junction bases left unmatched: 11. In germline, CDR1 is SGHTA, CDR2 FQGNSA. The CDR3 spans 17 residues. CDR3 region: CASSLPFMRGRNTEAFF. The CDR3 region has the DNA TGTGCCAGCAGCTTACCCTTCATGAGGGGGCGAAACACTGAAGCTTTCTTT.

This chain joins TRBV7-2 and TRBJ2-3; D not resolved. The CDR3 contains 12 residues. Germline lookup yields CDR1 SGHTA and CDR2 FQGNSA. V dropped 6 bases and J dropped 6 bases, with 10 bases sitting between them. CDR3: CASSSTRDTQYF. The CDR3 bases are TGTGCCAGCAGTTCAACCAGGGATACGCAGTATTTT.

This chain uses TRBV11-3 with TRBJ2-2; D possibly corresponds to TRBD2 (5 bases). Deletions cut 5 bases from V and 7 bases from J, with 14 bases between. The CDR3 is 14 residues long. Germline CDR1 reads SGHNT; CDR2 reads YENEEA. This chain's CDR3 is CASSRTRGSGELFF. The CDR3 nucleotides read TGTGCCAGCAGCCGGACCCGTGGGAGCGGGGAGCTGTTTTTT.